This T cell receptor beta chain originates from a study of post-analysis software for immune sequencing data. Study-level points and caveats: Roughly five TRBV segments appeared more often in patients than in controls, and TRBV5-6, TRBV5-1 and TRBV20-1 were among these.

A few counts support this clonotype. Its antigen is not identified. The germline CDR1 and CDR2 sequences are MNHNS and SASEGT. The V and J ends lost 3 bases and 1 base, in that order; junction bases with no gene match: 10. The CDR3 contains 17 residues. TCR beta libraries were prepared from cDNA with unique molecular identifiers. Each sample of about 0.9 to 10 million input T cells yielded around 500,000 cDNA molecules, so each molecule approximated one T cell. TCRdb reanalysed the PCR reads using MiXCR and keeps one entry per CDR3 protein. The sample includes roughly 870,000 distinct CDR3 sequences, approximately 50% of them seen just once.

The chain is built from TRBV6-1 and TRBJ1-2, with TRBD1 identical over 8 bases. Input material: blood. This TCR came from a girl aged 5-17 years with multiple sclerosis. The CDR3, as DNA: TGTGCCAGCAGTGATCCCGGGACAGGTCCCTTTAACTATGGCTACACCTTC. Translating it yields CASSDPGTGPFNYGYTF.